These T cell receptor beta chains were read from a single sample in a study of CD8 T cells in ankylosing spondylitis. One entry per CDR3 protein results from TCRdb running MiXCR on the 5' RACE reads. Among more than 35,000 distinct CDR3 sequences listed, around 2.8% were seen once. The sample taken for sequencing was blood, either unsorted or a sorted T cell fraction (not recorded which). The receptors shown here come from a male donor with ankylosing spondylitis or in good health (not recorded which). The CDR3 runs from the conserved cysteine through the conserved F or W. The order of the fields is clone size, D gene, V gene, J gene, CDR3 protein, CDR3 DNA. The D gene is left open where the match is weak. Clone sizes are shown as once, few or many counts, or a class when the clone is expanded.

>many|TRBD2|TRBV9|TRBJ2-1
CASSVLAGGPGNEQFF
TGTGCCAGCAGCGTATTAGCGGGAGGGCCCGGTAATGAGCAGTTCTTC
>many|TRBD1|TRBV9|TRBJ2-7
CASSKQGASHEQYF
TGTGCCAGCAGCAAACAGGGGGCTAGCCACGAGCAGTACTTC
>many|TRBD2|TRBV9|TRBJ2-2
CASSVGGSGSITGELFF
TGTGCCAGCAGCGTAGGTGGGAGCGGGAGCATCACCGGGGAGCTGTTTTTT
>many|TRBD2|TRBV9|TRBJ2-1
CASSVQGLAGGPLNEQFF
TGTGCCAGCAGCGTTCAAGGGCTAGCGGGAGGGCCACTAAATGAGCAGTTCTTC
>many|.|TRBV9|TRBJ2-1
CASSVGGTDPSVDEQFF
TGTGCCAGCAGCGTGGGGGGTACAGACCCTTCTGTGGATGAGCAGTTCTTC
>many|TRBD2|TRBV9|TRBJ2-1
CASSTLAGEAEQFF
TGTGCCAGCAGCACACTAGCGGGAGAAGCGGAGCAGTTCTTC
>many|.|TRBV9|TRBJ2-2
CASSSTGTGELFF
TGTGCCAGCAGCTCCACTGGCACCGGGGAGCTGTTTTTT
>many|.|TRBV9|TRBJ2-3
CASSVEGGDTQYF
TGTGCCAGCAGCGTGGAGGGCGGAGATACGCAGTATTTT
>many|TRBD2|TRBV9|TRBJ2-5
CASSVTSGGETQYF
TGTGCCAGCAGCGTAACTAGCGGGGGGGAGACCCAGTACTTC
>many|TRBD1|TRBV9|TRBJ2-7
CASAQGGSSAYEQYF
TGTGCCAGCGCCCAAGGGGGCTCCAGTGCCTACGAGCAGTACTTC